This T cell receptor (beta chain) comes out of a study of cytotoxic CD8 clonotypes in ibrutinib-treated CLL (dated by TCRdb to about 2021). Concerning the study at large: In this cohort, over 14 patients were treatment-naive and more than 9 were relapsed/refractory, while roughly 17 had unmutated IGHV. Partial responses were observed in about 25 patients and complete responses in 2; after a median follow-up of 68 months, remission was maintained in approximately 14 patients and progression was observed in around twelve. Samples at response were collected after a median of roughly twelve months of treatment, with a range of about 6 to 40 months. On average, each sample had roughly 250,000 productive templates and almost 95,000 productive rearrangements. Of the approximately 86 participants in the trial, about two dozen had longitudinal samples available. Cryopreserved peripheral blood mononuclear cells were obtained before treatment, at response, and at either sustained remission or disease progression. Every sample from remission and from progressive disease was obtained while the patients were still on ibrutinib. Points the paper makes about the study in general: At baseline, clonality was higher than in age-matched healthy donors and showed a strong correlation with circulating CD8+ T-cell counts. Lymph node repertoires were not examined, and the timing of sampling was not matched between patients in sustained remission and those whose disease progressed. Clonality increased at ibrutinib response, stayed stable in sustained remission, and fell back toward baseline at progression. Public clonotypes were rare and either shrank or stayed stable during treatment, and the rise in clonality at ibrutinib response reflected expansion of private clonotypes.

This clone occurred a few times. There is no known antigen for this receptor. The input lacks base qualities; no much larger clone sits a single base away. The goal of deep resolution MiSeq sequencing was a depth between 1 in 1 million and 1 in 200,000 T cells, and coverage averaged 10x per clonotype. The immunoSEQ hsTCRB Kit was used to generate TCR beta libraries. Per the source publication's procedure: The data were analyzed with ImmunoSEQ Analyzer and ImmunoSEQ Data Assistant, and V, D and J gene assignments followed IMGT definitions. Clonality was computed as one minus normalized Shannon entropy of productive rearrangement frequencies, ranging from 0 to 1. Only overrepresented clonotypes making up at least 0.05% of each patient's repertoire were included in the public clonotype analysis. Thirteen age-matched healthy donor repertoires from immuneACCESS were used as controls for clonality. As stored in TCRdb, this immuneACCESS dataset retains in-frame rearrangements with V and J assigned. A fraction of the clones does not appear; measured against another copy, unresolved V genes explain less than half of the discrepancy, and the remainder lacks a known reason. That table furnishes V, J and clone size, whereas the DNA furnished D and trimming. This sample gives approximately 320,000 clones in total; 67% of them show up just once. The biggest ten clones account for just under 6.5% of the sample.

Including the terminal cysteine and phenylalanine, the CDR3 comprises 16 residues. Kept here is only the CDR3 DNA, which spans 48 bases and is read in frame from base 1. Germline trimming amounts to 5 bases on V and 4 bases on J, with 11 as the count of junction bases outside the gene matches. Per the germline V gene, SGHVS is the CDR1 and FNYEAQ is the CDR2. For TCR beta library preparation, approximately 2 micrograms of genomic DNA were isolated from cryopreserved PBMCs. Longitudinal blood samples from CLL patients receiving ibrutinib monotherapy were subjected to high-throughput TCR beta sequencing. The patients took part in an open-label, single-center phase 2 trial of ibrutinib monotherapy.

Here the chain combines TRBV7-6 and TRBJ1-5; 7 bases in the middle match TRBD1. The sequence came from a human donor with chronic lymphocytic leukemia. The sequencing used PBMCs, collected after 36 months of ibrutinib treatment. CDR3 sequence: CASSQLTGCRNQPQHF. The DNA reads TGTGCCAGCAGCCAGCTGACAGGGTGTCGGAATCAGCCCCAGCATTTT.